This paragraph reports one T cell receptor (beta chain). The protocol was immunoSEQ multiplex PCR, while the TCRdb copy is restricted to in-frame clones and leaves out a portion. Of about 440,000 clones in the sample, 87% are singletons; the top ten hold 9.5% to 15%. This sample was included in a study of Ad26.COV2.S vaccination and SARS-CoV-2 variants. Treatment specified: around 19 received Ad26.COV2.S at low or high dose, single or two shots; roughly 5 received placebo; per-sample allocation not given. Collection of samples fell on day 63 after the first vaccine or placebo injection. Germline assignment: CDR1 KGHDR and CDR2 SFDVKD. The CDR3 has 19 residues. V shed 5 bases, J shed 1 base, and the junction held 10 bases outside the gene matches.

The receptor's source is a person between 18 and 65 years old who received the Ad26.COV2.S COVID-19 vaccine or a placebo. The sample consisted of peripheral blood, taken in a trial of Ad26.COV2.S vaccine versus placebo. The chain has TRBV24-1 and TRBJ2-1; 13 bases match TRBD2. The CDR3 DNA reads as TGTGCCACCAGTGCTTCCGGGACTAGCGGGGAAACATCCTACAATGAGCAGTTCTTC. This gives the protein CATSASGTSGETSYNEQFF.